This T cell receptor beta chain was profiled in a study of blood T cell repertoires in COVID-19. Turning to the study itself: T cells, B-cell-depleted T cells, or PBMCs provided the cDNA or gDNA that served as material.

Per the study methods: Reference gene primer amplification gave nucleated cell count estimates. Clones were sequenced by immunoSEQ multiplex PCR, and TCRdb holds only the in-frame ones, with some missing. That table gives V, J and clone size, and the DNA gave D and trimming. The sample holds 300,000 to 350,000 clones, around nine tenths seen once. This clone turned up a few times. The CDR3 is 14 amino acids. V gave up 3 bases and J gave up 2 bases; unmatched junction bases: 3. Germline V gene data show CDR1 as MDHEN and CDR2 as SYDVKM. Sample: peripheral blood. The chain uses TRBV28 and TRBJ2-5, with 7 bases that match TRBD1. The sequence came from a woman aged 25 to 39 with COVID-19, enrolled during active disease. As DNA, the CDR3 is TGTGCCAGCAGTTTCTGGGGACAGCAAGAGACCCAGTACTTC. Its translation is CASSFWGQQETQYF.